This T cell receptor beta chain was captured by sequencing in a study of shared clonotypes between healthy human individuals. Whole-study context: Donors had three CD4 naive, three CD4 memory, two CD8 naive and one CD8 memory plate apiece. The study, taken as a whole, reports: Clonotype sharing levels among donors were expected to vary with sequencing depth.

Caucasian adults residing in Nashville, Tennessee made up all the donors. Partitioning of CD4+ cells yielded a CD45RA+ naive subset and a CD45RA-negative memory subset. As regards this clone: Its target is not known.

The table came from immunoSEQ multiplex PCR; TCRdb's copy has only in-frame clones and leaves some out. This table has about 1,500,000 clones, roughly 97% appearing once. This clonotype originated in a man under 40 in good health. The specimen sequenced was naive CD4+ T cells sorted from blood. Regarding subset: CD45RA+ positively selected.

The CDR3 here is CASSYGTPSGNTIYF. CDR3 nucleotides: TGTGCCAGCAGCTACGGGACACCCTCTGGAAACACCATATATTTT. The chain is built from TRBV7-6 and TRBJ1-3; D might be TRBD1 (6 bases). Trimming cost V 4 bases and J 0 bases, with 10 bases left between them. The CDR3 totals 15 residues. The germline CDR1 and CDR2 sequences are SGHVS and FNYEAQ.